These 25 T cell receptor beta chains share one sample of origin, sequenced in a study of PD-1 blockade in classical Hodgkin lymphoma. Generated by immunoSEQ multiplex PCR, the TCRdb table keeps only in-frame clones and is missing some. The table has tens of thousands of clones, roughly 78% seen once. As for time point: cycle 4 day 1 (C4D1), after five to seven weeks of nivolumab. Every one of the patients relapsed after autologous stem cell transplantation (brentuximab vedotin exposure was variable). The sequencing used peripheral blood mononuclear cells (PBMCs), collected before the fourth cycle of nivolumab. Receptors were obtained from a human donor with classical Hodgkin lymphoma.

CDR3 sequence (DNA): TGTGCCAGCACCCTTGGGGTAGCGGGGGGTGTCAATGAGCAGTTCTTC. This sequence encodes CASTLGVAGGVNEQFF. The chain carries TRBV11-2 and TRBJ2-1; 10 bases are shared with TRBD2. Germline trimming cut 7 bases from V and 6 bases from J; bases unmatched to any gene: 12. This CDR3 is 16 amino acids long. The germline V gene has CDR1 SGHAT and CDR2 FQNNGV.

The rearrangement links TRBV5-4 to TRBJ1-4; 10 bases match TRBD1. The germline V gene has CDR1 SGHNT and CDR2 YYREEE (reference sequence). CDR3 length: 14 residues. Trimming removed 4 bases from V and 6 bases from J; junction bases left unmatched: 3. DNA for the CDR3: TGTGCCAGCAGCCAAGGGACAGGGGATGAAAAACTGTTTTTT. It codes for CASSQGTGDEKLFF.

This chain connects TRBV6-5 to TRBJ2-7, with TRBD2 as a possible D gene (6 bases). The CDR3 is 14 amino acids. The V end lost 6 bases, the J end lost 3 bases, and 15 bases lay between the germline ends. Germline assignment: CDR1 MNHEY and CDR2 SVGAGI. The CDR3, as DNA: TGTGCCAGCAGCTCTTCGGGACTGATCTACGAGCAGTACTTC. Translation gives CASSSSGLIYEQYF.

The chain employs TRBV9 and TRBJ2-2; weak D call: TRBD1 (5 bases). V lost 1 base and J lost 5, with 9 bases in between. Germline CDR1 and CDR2: SGDLS and YYNGEE. This CDR3 has 14 amino acids. CDR3 sequence reads: CASSVLAGTGELFF. The DNA for the CDR3 is TGTGCCAGCAGCGTACTGGCAGGGACCGGGGAGCTGTTTTTT.

The sample holds a few counts of this clone. The J gene is TRBJ2-5, the V gene TRBV11-3, with TRBD1 as a possible D gene (5 bases). Germline lookup yields CDR1 SGHNT and CDR2 YENEEA. With 4 bases removed from V and 8 bases from J, the gap between germline ends came to 14 bases. CDR3 size: 13 residues. The CDR3 nucleotides are TGTGCCAGCAGCTCCCAGGGTGGCCGTACCCAGTACTTC. It is translated as CASSSQGGRTQYF.

The chain uses TRBV19 and TRBJ1-4; no clear D. Germline CDR1 is LNHDA and CDR2 is SQIVND (reference sequence). Trimming left V 2 bases short and J 8 bases short, with 21 bases between. The CDR3 extends over 17 amino acids. The chain's CDR3 is CASSIKEGKPGGEKLFF. The DNA of the CDR3 is TGTGCCAGTAGTATAAAAGAAGGGAAACCCGGAGGAGAAAAACTGTTTTTT. The full variable domain, with the rest looked up from reference TRBV19 and TRBJ1-4, is DGGITQSPKYLFRKEGQNVTLSCEQNLNHDAMYWYRQDPGQGLRLIYYSQIVNDFQKGDIAEGYSVSREKKESFPLTVTSAQKNPTAFYLCASSIKEGKPGGEKLFFGSGTQLSVL.

This chain joins TRBV29-1 and TRBJ1-1; D gene ambiguous. Trimming removed 4 bases from V and 3 bases from J, with 6 bases in between. The CDR3 runs 11 residues. CDR1 is SQVTM, CDR2 ANQGSEA, per germline. The CDR3 DNA reads TGCAGCGTTGGGACCGACACTGAAGCTTTCTTT. Protein: CSVGTDTEAFF.

The chain joins TRBV30 to TRBJ2-3; maybe TRBD2 (6 bases). The germline gives CDR1 GTSNPN, CDR2 SVGIG (reference sequence). Trimming left V 0 bases short and J 2 bases short, with 12 bases between. The CDR3 spans 15 residues. The CDR3 nucleotides are TGTGCCTGGAGTGTACAAGGAGGGCCCACAGATACGCAGTATTTT. Amino acid sequence: CAWSVQGGPTDTQYF. Variable domain in full (rest from reference TRBV30 and TRBJ2-3): SQTIHQWPATLVQPVGSPLSLECTVEGTSNPNLYWYRQAAGRGLQLLFYSVGIGQISSEVPQNLSASRPQDRQFILSSKKLLLSDSGFYLCAWSVQGGPTDTQYFGPGTRLTVL.

The V call is TRBV10-3, the J call TRBJ1-1; D gene uncertain. V dropped 3 bases and J dropped 1 base, with 9 bases sitting between them. CDR3 length: 14 residues. From germline, CDR1 is ENHRY and CDR2 SYGVKD. DNA for the CDR3: TGTGCCATCAGTGAAGGAGGGTGGAACACTGAAGCTTTCTTT. This translates into CAISEGGWNTEAFF.

The chain uses TRBV7-2 and TRBJ2-5; 7 bases align to TRBD2. Germline V gene sequence: CDR1 SGHTA, CDR2 FQGNSA. The trim removed 1 base at V and 5 bases at J, leaving 1 base unmatched. The CDR3 sequence is 13 residues long. CDR3: CASSLVGGETQYF. CDR3 coding DNA: TGTGCCAGCAGCTTAGTGGGGGGGGAGACCCAGTACTTC.

In its sample, this clone was seen once. This chain connects TRBV27 to TRBJ2-3; TRBD1 might be the D (8 bases). The ends were cut back, 6 bases at V and 2 bases at J, with 18 bases in the middle. The CDR3 runs to 16 residues. The V gene's germline CDR1 is MNHEY and CDR2 SMNVEV (reference sequence). The CDR3 nucleotides read TGTGCCAGCAGGCCCGGACAGGGACTAATCACAGATACGCAGTATTTT. Translation: CASRPGQGLITDTQYF.

This chain joins TRBV7-2 and TRBJ1-2, with D tentatively TRBD1 (6 bases). Trimming pared 1 base from V and 3 bases from J, leaving 12 bases between. This CDR3 comprises 15 residues. Germline V lookup: CDR1 SGHTA, CDR2 FQGNSA. The CDR3 spells CASSLGQAAHYGYTF. The CDR3 DNA sequence: TGTGCCAGCAGCTTAGGACAGGCAGCACACTATGGCTACACCTTC.

The rearrangement links TRBV10-3 to TRBJ1-1, with a possible D match to TRBD1 (5 bases). The germline V gene has CDR1 ENHRY and CDR2 SYGVKD. Trimming stripped 2 bases from V and 1 base from J, with 14 bases between. This CDR3 spans 16 amino acids. The CDR3, as DNA: TGTGCCATCAGTGAGATAAGGCCAGGGTGGAACACTGAAGCTTTCTTT. Encoded protein: CAISEIRPGWNTEAFF.

The V call is TRBV2, the J call TRBJ1-5; D unresolved. With 0 bases removed from V and 1 base from J, the gap between germline ends came to 7 bases. Germline V CDR1 and CDR2: SNHLY, FYNNEI. The CDR3 runs to 15 residues. The CDR3 loop reads CASSEAGLSNQPQHF. The CDR3, as DNA: TGTGCCAGCAGTGAAGCAGGGCTGAGCAATCAGCCCCAGCATTTT.

The V call is TRBV19, the J call TRBJ1-6; the match to TRBD1 covers 7 bases. This CDR3 is 16 amino acids long. Germline V gives CDR1 LNHDA, CDR2 SQIVND (reference sequence). Germline trimming cut 2 bases from V and 7 bases from J; bases unmatched to any gene: 8. Written as DNA, the CDR3 is TGTGCCAGTAGTATACTCGGGACAGCGGGGAATTCACCCCTCCACTTT. Its protein product is CASSILGTAGNSPLHF.

V usage is TRBV6-5 and J usage is TRBJ2-7; D possibly corresponds to TRBD1 (5 bases). Between the trimmed V and J ends, which lost 7 bases and 2 bases, there was a span of 6 bases. The CDR3 extends over 11 amino acids. The germline gives CDR1 MNHEY, CDR2 SVGAGI. CDR3 nucleotide sequence: TGTGCCAGCAAACAGGCCTACGAGCAGTACTTC. This translates into CASKQAYEQYF.

This chain joins TRBV11-3 and TRBJ2-6; 8 bases are shared with TRBD1. The trim removed 5 bases at V and 2 bases at J, leaving 8 bases unmatched. Germline CDR1 SGHNT, CDR2 YENEEA. This CDR3 region has 17 residues. CDR3: CASSPGQGRPGANVLTF. In nucleotides, the CDR3 is TGTGCCAGCAGCCCCGGACAGGGACGCCCTGGGGCCAACGTCCTGACTTTC. Using reference TRBV11-3 and TRBJ2-6 for the parts outside the CDR3, the full variable domain is EAGVVQSPRYKIIEKKQPVAFWCNPISGHNTLYWYLQNLGQGPELLIRYENEEAVDDSQLPKDRFSAERLKGVDSTLKIQPAELGDSAVYLCASSPGQGRPGANVLTFGAGSRLTVL.

This chain joins TRBV9 and TRBJ2-2, with 8 bases aligning to TRBD1. This CDR3 region has 16 residues. With 1 base clipped from V and 5 bases from J, the junction kept 7 bases outside the gene matches. Germline CDR1 SGDLS, CDR2 YYNGEE. The CDR3 nucleotides are TGTGCCAGCAGCGTATTAGGTCAGGGGGCAACCGGGGAGCTGTTTTTT. It specifies CASSVLGQGATGELFF.

This clone was found once. V is TRBV10-3 and J is TRBJ1-3; D unclear. The CDR3 consists of 16 residues. CDR1 and CDR2 from the germline V gene are ENHRY and SYGVKD. Trimming removed 1 base at V and 0 bases at J, with 10 bases between. Here the CDR3 DNA reads TGTGCCATCAGTGAGTTCGACGGGAGCTCTGGAAACACCATATATTTT. Its protein product is CAISEFDGSSGNTIYF.

This sequence joins TRBV19 and TRBJ1-1; no clear D gene. This CDR3 is built from 11 residues. CDR1 and CDR2 from the germline V gene are LNHDA and SQIVND (reference sequence). Deletions cut 9 bases from V and 4 bases from J, with 9 bases between. The CDR3 protein is CASSRTTEAFF. Written as DNA, the CDR3 is TGTGCCAGCTCTCGGACCACTGAAGCTTTCTTT. The whole variable domain, remainder taken from reference TRBV19 and TRBJ1-1, is DGGITQSPKYLFRKEGQNVTLSCEQNLNHDAMYWYRQDPGQGLRLIYYSQIVNDFQKGDIAEGYSVSREKKESFPLTVTSAQKNPTAFYLCASSRTTEAFFGQGTRLTVV.

The rearrangement uses TRBV30 and TRBJ2-7, with D uncertain. The CDR3 totals 11 residues. Between the trimmed V and J ends, which lost 1 base and 3 bases, there was a span of 4 bases. The V gene's germline CDR1 is GTSNPN and CDR2 SVGIG (reference sequence). The CDR3 here is CAWSGGYEQYF. DNA for the CDR3: TGTGCCTGGAGTGGAGGCTACGAGCAGTACTTC.

This chain joins TRBV7-3 and TRBJ1-1, with 9 positions matching TRBD1. J was trimmed by 6 bases and V by 5 bases; bases with no gene match: 10. This CDR3 contains 15 residues. Germline CDR1 SGHTA, CDR2 FQGTGA. CDR3: CASSPTGTGLPEAFF. DNA of the CDR3: TGTGCCAGCAGCCCAACCGGGACAGGGCTTCCTGAAGCTTTCTTT.

This rearrangement joins TRBV5-8 to TRBJ1-2; TRBD1 matches at 7 bases. V gave up 2 bases and J gave up 8 bases; unmatched junction bases: 6. Germline CDR1 SGHTS, CDR2 YDEGEE. The CDR3 length is 13 residues. CDR3 amino acids: CASSLLRQGGYTF. The DNA of the CDR3 is TGTGCCAGCAGCTTACTGAGACAGGGAGGCTACACCTTC.

This chain connects TRBV11-2 to TRBJ2-3; a possible D gene is TRBD1 (6 bases). V lost 4 bases, J lost 2 bases, and 10 bases lay in between. CDR3 length: 14 amino acids. CDR1 is SGHAT, CDR2 FQNNGV, per germline. The chain's CDR3 is CASSSDRNTDTQYF. The CDR3 DNA is TGTGCCAGCAGCTCAGACAGGAACACAGATACGCAGTATTTT.

The chain joins TRBV5-1 to TRBJ2-5, with no clear D. In germline, CDR1 is SGHRS, CDR2 YFSETQ. This CDR3 comprises 13 residues. Trimming took 0 bases from V and 3 from J, leaving 6 bases between them. The CDR3 reads CASSLGSEETQYF. Here the CDR3 DNA reads TGCGCCAGCAGCTTGGGTTCTGAAGAGACCCAGTACTTC.